Listed below are T cell receptor beta chains from one sample, sequenced in a study of ipilimumab plus nivolumab after autologous stem cell transplantation. Clones were read by immunoSEQ multiplex PCR, and TCRdb kept only the in-frame ones, dropping some. The sample lists 17,000 or so clones, 65% to 75% occurring once. The sequences come from PBMCs, collected in a trial of ipilimumab plus nivolumab as post-transplant consolidation. These receptors were obtained from a male donor with diffuse large B-cell lymphoma. Each CDR3 is given with its conserved first and last residue. A D gene is named only where the DNA matches it firmly. Size values are once, few and many counts, or a class for expanded clones, and some rows have none.

TRBV9	TRBJ2-1	-	TRBD2	CASSASHPGLASSEQFF	TGTGCCAGCAGCGCCTCCCACCCGGGACTAGCCTCGTCTGAGCAGTTCTTC
TRBV11-1	TRBJ2-3	-	-	CASSPDPDTQYF	TGTGCCAGCAGCCCCGACCCAGATACGCAGTATTTT
TRBV5-4	TRBJ2-7	-	TRBD1	CASSSRDRDIREQYF	TGTGCCAGCAGCTCCCGGGACAGGGACATAAGGGAGCAGTACTTC
TRBV4-2	TRBJ2-7	-	-	CASSQETNTYEQYF	TGTGCCAGCAGCCAAGAAACTAATACCTACGAGCAGTACTTC
TRBV27	TRBJ2-2	-	TRBD1	CASSYRDSPPGELFF	TGTGCCAGCAGTTACCGGGACAGCCCTCCCGGGGAGCTGTTTTTT
TRBV18	TRBJ1-1	-	-	CASSQGRVTEAFF	TGTGCCAGCTCACAGGGGCGGGTCACTGAAGCTTTCTTT
TRBV19	TRBJ2-3	-	-	CASSLDWTGDTQYF	TGTGCCAGTAGTCTGGACTGGACCGGCGATACGCAGTATTTT
TRBV5-4	TRBJ2-1	-	-	CASSRDGDEQFF	TGTGCCAGCAGCCGAGACGGGGATGAGCAGTTCTTC
TRBV2	TRBJ2-1	few	-	CASSVEGAYNEQFF	TGTGCCAGCAGTGTGGAGGGGGCCTACAATGAGCAGTTCTTC
TRBV5-1	TRBJ2-6	-	-	CASSLEVMSGANVLTF	TGCGCCAGCAGCTTGGAGGTGATGTCTGGGGCCAACGTCCTGACTTTC
TRBV28	TRBJ2-7	-	-	CASSLVASEQYF	TGTGCCAGCAGTTTGGTGGCTAGCGAGCAGTACTTC
TRBV10-3	TRBJ2-3	-	TRBD2	CAISEVLASSTDTQYF	TGTGCCATCAGTGAGGTACTAGCGTCTAGCACAGATACGCAGTATTTT
TRBV19	TRBJ1-5	-	TRBD1	CASSSSDRGLFGNQPQHF	TGTGCCAGTAGTTCCTCAGACAGGGGGCTCTTTGGCAATCAGCCCCAGCATTTT
TRBV10-2	TRBJ2-5	-	-	CASRGSILEETQYF	TGCGCCAGCCGAGGGAGTATCCTGGAAGAGACCCAGTACTTC
TRBV20-1	TRBJ1-1	once	-	CTLRAIDAFF	TGCACCCTACGGGCGATCGACGCTTTCTTT
TRBV2	TRBJ2-3	-	TRBD2	CASRLAGGGYGTDTQYF	TGTGCCAGCCGACTAGCGGGAGGGGGCTATGGCACAGATACGCAGTATTTT
TRBV9	TRBJ1-3	-	-	CASSVGASISSGNTIYF	TGTGCCAGCAGCGTTGGGGCCAGCATTTCCTCTGGAAACACCATATATTTT
TRBV29-1	TRBJ1-1	-	-	CSADEAFF	TGCAGCGCCGACGAAGCTTTCTTT
TRBV4-2	TRBJ2-1	-	-	CASSQLDSDNEQFF	TGTGCCAGCAGCCAACTGGACAGTGACAATGAGCAGTTCTTC
TRBV5-1	TRBJ1-4	-	TRBD1	CASSWGQGPSEKLFF	TGCGCCAGCAGCTGGGGACAGGGTCCTTCTGAAAAACTGTTTTTT
TRBV7-3	TRBJ1-4	-	-	CASSPGAGNEKLFF	TGTGCCAGCAGCCCTGGGGCGGGGAATGAAAAACTGTTTTTT
TRBV11-2	TRBJ2-7	few	-	CASSLWGGGTYEQYF	TGTGCCAGCAGCTTGTGGGGTGGAGGTACCTACGAGCAGTACTTC
TRBV7-9	TRBJ2-1	-	-	CASSPEWSSYNEQFF	TGTGCCAGCAGCCCCGAGTGGAGCTCCTACAATGAGCAGTTCTTC
TRBV7-6	TRBJ2-5	-	-	CATMGQETQYF	TGTGCCACCATGGGACAAGAGACCCAGTACTTC
TRBV7-6	TRBJ2-3	-	TRBD1	CASSLDREDTQYF	TGTGCCAGCAGCCTTGACAGGGAAGATACGCAGTATTTT
TRBV6-1	TRBJ2-7	-	TRBD2	CASSEPFESGRPSYEQYF	TGTGCCAGCAGTGAACCCTTCGAAAGCGGGAGGCCCTCCTACGAGCAGTACTTC